A single T cell receptor (beta chain) is shown here with its context. Its antigen remains unknown. Each CDR3 protein is one row after TCRdb ran MiXCR on the 5' RACE reads. The sample has around 420,000 distinct CDR3 sequences, 24% seen once. This sample is drawn from a study of T-cell memory formation after mild COVID-19. Whole-study context: TCR clusters were largely donor specific.

Study-level points and caveats: Memory sampled before infection contained some responding clones, suggesting cross-reactive memory joined. Among CD4+ contracting clones, most were CM and EM, and CD8+ ones EMRA.

The CDR3 sequence is 13 residues long. This chain links TRBV21-1 with TRBJ1-2; the table's D gene call, TRBD1, was not cross checked with the DNA. TRBV21-1 is a listed pseudogene. The specimen was PBMCs or a T cell subset sorted from them (not recorded which). This receptor was identified in an adult woman who had mild COVID-19 (a few samples of this study predate the infection). Cell type and time point are not known. The CDR3 nucleotides read TGTGCCAGCAGCAAGACGCAGGGTGGCGGCTACACCTTC. Its protein is CASSKTQGGGYTF.